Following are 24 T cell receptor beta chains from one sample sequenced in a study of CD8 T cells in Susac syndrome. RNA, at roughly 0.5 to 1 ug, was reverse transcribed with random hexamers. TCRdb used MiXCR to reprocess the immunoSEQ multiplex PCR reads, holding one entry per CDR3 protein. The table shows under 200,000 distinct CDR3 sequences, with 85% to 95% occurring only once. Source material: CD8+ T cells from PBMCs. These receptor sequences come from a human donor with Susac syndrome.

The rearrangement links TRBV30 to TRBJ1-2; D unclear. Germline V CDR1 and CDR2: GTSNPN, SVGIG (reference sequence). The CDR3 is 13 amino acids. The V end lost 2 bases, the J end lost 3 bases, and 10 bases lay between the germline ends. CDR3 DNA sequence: TGTGCCTGGAGTTGGGATGGGGACTATGGCTACACCTTC. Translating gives CAWSWDGDYGYTF.

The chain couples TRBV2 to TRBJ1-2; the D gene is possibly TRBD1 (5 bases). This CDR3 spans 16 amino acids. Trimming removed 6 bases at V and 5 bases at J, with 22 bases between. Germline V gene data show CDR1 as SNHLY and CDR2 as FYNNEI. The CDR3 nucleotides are TGTGCCAGCAGGGACGGGGGAGGAGGACTATGGTATGGCTACACCTTC. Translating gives CASRDGGGGLWYGYTF.

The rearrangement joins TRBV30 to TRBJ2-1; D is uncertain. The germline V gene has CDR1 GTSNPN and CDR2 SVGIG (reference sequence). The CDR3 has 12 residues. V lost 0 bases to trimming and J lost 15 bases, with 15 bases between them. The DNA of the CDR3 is TGTGCCTGGAGTGTTGAAGGGATGAAGCGGTTCTTC. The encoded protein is CAWSVEGMKRFF.

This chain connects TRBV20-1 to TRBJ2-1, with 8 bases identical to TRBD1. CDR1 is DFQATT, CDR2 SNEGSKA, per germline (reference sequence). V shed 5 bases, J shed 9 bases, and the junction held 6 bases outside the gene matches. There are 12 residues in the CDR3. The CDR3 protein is CSAQGASTEQFF. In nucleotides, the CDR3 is TGCAGTGCTCAGGGGGCTAGCACTGAGCAGTTCTTC.

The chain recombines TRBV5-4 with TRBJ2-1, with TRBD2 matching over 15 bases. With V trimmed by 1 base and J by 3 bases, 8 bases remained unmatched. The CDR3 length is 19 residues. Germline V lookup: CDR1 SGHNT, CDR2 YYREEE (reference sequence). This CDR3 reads CASSLRGLAGGVGYNEQFF. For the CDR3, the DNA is TGTGCCAGCAGCTTGAGAGGACTAGCGGGAGGGGTGGGCTACAATGAGCAGTTCTTC.

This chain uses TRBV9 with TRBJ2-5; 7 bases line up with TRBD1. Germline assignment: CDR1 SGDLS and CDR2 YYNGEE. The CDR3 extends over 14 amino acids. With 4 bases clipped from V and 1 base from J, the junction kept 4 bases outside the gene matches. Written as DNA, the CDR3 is TGTGCCAGCAGCTATGACAGGGCCCAAGAGACCCAGTACTTC. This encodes CASSYDRAQETQYF.

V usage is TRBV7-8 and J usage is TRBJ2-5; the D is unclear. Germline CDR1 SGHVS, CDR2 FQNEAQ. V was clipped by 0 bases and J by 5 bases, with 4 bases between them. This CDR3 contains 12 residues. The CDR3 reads CASSLAYETQYF. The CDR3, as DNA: TGTGCCAGCAGCTTAGCATACGAGACCCAGTACTTC.

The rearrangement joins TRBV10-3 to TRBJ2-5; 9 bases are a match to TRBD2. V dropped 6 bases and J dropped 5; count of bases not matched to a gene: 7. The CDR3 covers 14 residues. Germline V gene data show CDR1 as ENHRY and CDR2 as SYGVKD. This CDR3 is CAISLAGRWETQYF. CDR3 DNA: TGTGCCATCAGCCTAGCGGGAAGGTGGGAGACCCAGTACTTC.

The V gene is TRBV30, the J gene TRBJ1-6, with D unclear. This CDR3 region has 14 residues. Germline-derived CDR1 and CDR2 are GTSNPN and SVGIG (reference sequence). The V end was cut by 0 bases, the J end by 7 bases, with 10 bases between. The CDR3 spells CAWSVVVGNSPLHF. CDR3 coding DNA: TGTGCCTGGAGTGTGGTAGTGGGAAATTCACCCCTCCACTTT. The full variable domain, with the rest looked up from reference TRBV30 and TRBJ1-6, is SQTIHQWPATLVQPVGSPLSLECTVEGTSNPNLYWYRQAAGRGLQLLFYSVGIGQISSEVPQNLSASRPQDRQFILSSKKLLLSDSGFYLCAWSVVVGNSPLHFGNGTRLTVT.

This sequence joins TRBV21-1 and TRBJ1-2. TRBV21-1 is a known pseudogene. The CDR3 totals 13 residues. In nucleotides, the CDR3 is TGTGCCAGCAGCAAATTCAGTAGCTATGGCTACACCTTC. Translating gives CASSKFSSYGYTF.

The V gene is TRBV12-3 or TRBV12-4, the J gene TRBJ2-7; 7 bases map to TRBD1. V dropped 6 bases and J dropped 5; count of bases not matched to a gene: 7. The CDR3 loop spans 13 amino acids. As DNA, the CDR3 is TGTGCCAGCAGCAAAATAGGGGGCCACGAGCAGTACTTC. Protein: CASSKIGGHEQYF.

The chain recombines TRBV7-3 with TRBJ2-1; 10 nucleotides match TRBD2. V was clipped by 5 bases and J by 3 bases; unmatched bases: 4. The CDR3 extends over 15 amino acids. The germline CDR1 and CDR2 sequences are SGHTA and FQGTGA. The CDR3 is CASSRLAGGYNEQFF. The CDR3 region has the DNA TGTGCCAGCAGCAGACTAGCGGGTGGCTACAATGAGCAGTTCTTC.

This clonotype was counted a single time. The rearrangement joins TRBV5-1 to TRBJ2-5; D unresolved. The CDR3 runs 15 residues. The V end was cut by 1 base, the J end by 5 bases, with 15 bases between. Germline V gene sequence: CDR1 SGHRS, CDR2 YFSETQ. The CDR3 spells CASSLTLQLQETQYF. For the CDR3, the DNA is TGCGCCAGCAGCTTGACGCTGCAGTTGCAGGAGACCCAGTACTTC.

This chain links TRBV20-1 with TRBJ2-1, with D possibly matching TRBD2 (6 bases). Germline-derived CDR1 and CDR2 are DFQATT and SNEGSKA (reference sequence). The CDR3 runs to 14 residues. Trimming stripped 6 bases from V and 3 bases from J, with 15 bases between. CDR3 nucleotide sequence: TGCAGTGCGCGTTCCGGGGGAAACTACAATGAGCAGTTCTTC. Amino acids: CSARSGGNYNEQFF.

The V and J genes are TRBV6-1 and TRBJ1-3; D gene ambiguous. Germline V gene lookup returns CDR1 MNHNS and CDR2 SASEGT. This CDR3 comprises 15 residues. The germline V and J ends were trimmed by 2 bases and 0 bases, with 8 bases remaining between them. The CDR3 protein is CASSERSLSGNTIYF. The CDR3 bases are TGTGCCAGCAGTGAACGCAGCCTCTCTGGAAACACCATATATTTT.

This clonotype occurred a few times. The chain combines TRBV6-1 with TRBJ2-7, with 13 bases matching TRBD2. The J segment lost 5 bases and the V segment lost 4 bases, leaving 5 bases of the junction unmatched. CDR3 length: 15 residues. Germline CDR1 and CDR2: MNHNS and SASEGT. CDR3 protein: CASSAGLAGSDEQYF. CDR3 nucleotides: TGTGCCAGCAGTGCGGGACTAGCGGGATCGGACGAGCAGTACTTC.

The CDR3 here is CASSPSPGLAPYEQYF. The DNA of the CDR3 is TGTGCCAGCAGCCCCAGCCCGGGACTAGCGCCTTACGAGCAGTACTTC. This rearrangement joins TRBV9 to TRBJ2-7; 10 nucleotides line up with TRBD2. Germline lookup yields CDR1 SGDLS and CDR2 YYNGEE. The CDR3 has 16 amino acids. Trimming removed 4 bases from V and 4 bases from J; junction bases left unmatched: 11.

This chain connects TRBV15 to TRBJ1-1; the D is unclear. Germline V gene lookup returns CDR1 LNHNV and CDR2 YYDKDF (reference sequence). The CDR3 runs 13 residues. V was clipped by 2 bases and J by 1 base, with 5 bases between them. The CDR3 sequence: CATSRQRNTEAFF. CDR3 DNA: TGTGCCACCAGCAGACAGAGGAACACTGAAGCTTTCTTT.

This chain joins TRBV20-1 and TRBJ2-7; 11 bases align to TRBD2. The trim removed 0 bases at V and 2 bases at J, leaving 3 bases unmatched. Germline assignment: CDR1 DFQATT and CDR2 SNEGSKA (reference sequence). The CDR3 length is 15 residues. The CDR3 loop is CSARDLAGGPYEQYF. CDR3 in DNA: TGCAGTGCTAGAGATTTAGCGGGAGGGCCCTACGAGCAGTACTTC.

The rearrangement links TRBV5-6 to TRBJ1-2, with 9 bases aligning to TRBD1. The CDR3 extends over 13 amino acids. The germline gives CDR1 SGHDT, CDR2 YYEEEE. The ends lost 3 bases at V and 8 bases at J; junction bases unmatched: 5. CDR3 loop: CASSSGTGSGYTF. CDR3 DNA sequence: TGTGCCAGCAGCTCCGGGACAGGGAGCGGCTACACCTTC. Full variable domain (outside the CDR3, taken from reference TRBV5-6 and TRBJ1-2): DAGVTQSPTHLIKTRGQQVTLRCSPKSGHDTVSWYQQALGQGPQFIFQYYEEEERQRGNFPDRFSGHQFPNYSSELNVNALLLGDSALYLCASSSGTGSGYTFGSGTRLTVV.

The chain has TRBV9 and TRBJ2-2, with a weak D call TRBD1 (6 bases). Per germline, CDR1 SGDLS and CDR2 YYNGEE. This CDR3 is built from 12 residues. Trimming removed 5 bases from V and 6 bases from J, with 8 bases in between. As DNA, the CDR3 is TGTGCCAGCAGGGGGGCCTCCGGGGAGCTGTTTTTT. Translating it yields CASRGASGELFF.

The CDR3 sequence is CSAKGGETEAFF. The CDR3 DNA reads as TGCAGTGCCAAGGGGGGGGAAACTGAAGCTTTCTTT. The rearrangement uses TRBV20-1 and TRBJ1-1; tentative D call: TRBD1 (6 bases). Germline V gives CDR1 DFQATT, CDR2 SNEGSKA (reference sequence). The V gene lost 6 bases and the J gene lost 5 bases, with 13 bases spanning the gap. This CDR3 spans 12 amino acids.

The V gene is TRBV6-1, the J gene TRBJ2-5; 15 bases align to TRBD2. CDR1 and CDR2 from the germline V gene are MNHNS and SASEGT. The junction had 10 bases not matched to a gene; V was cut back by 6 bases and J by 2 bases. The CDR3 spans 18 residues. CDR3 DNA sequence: TGTGCCAGCAGCCGAGGACTAGCGGGAGGGCAAGAACAAGAGACCCAGTACTTC. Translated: CASSRGLAGGQEQETQYF.

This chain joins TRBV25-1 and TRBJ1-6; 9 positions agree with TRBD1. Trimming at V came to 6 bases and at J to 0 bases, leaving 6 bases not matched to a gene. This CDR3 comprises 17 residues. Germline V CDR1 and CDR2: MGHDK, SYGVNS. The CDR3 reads CASRPGTGSSYNSPLHF. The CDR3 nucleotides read TGTGCCAGCAGGCCAGGGACAGGGAGCTCCTATAATTCACCCCTCCACTTT.